These 25 T cell receptor beta chains were sequenced from one sample in a study of chemoradiotherapy in HPV16-positive cancers. Only in-frame clones appear in the TCRdb table, and some are missing; sequencing was by immunoSEQ multiplex PCR. This table has over 13,000 clones, around 80% appearing once. Sampling was performed from a patient who underwent chemoradiotherapy. These receptor sequences come from a human donor with HPV-associated anogenital cancer.

This sequence joins TRBV5-6 and TRBJ1-5; D may be TRBD1 (5 bases). In germline, CDR1 is SGHDT, CDR2 YYEEEE. Trimming removed 0 bases from V and 3 bases from J, with 13 bases in between. This CDR3 region has 16 residues. The CDR3 loop reads CASSLAMGRDNQPQHF. For the CDR3, the DNA is TGTGCCAGCAGCTTGGCCATGGGGCGAGACAATCAGCCCCAGCATTTT.

The gene calls are TRBV5-4 and TRBJ1-2; TRBD1 might be the D (5 bases). In germline, CDR1 is SGHNT, CDR2 YYREEE (reference sequence). The CDR3 is 19 amino acids. V dropped 2 bases and J dropped 0 bases, with 23 bases sitting between them. CDR3 nucleotides: TGTGCCAGCAGCTTACCACCCCGGGGACCAGAGTCACCTAACTATGGCTACACCTTC. This translates into CASSLPPRGPESPNYGYTF.

The sample holds a few counts of this clone. J is TRBJ1-6 and V is TRBV18; a possible D gene is TRBD1 (5 bases). This CDR3 spans 14 amino acids. The germline V and J ends were trimmed by 2 bases and 6 bases, with 8 bases remaining between them. From germline, CDR1 is KGHSH and CDR2 LQKENI. The CDR3 nucleotides are TGTGCCAGCTCACCAGAGACAGTTAATTCACCCCTCCACTTT. This encodes CASSPETVNSPLHF.

The chain recombines TRBV7-8 with TRBJ1-5; 9 bases line up with TRBD1. This CDR3 is 15 amino acids long. The germline gives CDR1 SGHVS, CDR2 FQNEAQ. J was trimmed by 4 bases and V by 2 bases; bases with no gene match: 3. The CDR3 sequence: CASSLRTGENQPQHF. The CDR3 nucleotides read TGTGCCAGCAGCTTAAGGACAGGGGAGAATCAGCCCCAGCATTTT.

This clone was seen just once. V is TRBV28 and J is TRBJ2-7; the D call may be TRBD1 or TRBD2 (6 bases each). Germline assignment: CDR1 MDHEN and CDR2 SYDVKM. V gave up 9 bases and J gave up 7 bases, with 22 bases separating them. The length of the CDR3 is 14 residues. CDR3 sequence (DNA): TGTGCCAGTAAGCGTCGACGGGGGCTACTAGAGCAGTACTTC. Translated, it gives CASKRRRGLLEQYF.

V and J are TRBV27 and TRBJ2-7; a possible D gene is TRBD2 (6 bases). Germline CDR1 and CDR2: MNHEY and SMNVEV (reference sequence). The CDR3 loop spans 13 amino acids. V was shortened by 4 bases and J by 0 bases, with 7 bases between the two germline ends. The CDR3 sequence is CASSSGSSYEQYF. CDR3 coding DNA: TGTGCCAGCAGTTCCGGGAGCTCCTACGAGCAGTACTTC.

The chain recombines TRBV15 with TRBJ1-2, with D tentatively TRBD1 (6 bases). V lost 0 bases to trimming and J lost 8 bases, with 16 bases between them. Germline V gives CDR1 LNHNV, CDR2 YYDKDF (reference sequence). The CDR3 has 15 amino acids. CDR3 DNA: TGTGCCACCAGCAGAGATCCCCCGGGGGCTAGAGGCTACACCTTC. Residues: CATSRDPPGARGYTF.

This sequence joins TRBV2 and TRBJ2-5, with 7 nucleotides matching TRBD1. This CDR3 is 13 amino acids long. V shed 7 bases and J 5 bases; nucleotides not matched to a gene: 7. The germline gives CDR1 SNHLY, CDR2 FYNNEI. The CDR3 DNA reads TGTGCCAGCAAAACAGGGGATGTGGAGACCCAGTACTTC. Amino acids: CASKTGDVETQYF.

This sequence joins TRBV19 and TRBJ1-1; D unclear. Germline V gene lookup returns CDR1 LNHDA and CDR2 SQIVND (reference sequence). The germline V and J ends were trimmed by 5 bases and 11 bases, with 18 bases remaining between them. CDR3 length: 13 amino acids. For the CDR3, the DNA is TGTGCCAGTAGTCCCTCGGCGGGGTTTTCGGCTTTCTTT. Protein sequence: CASSPSAGFSAFF.

The genes are TRBV4-2 and TRBJ1-3; D remains ambiguous. This CDR3 is built from 16 residues. The germline gives CDR1 LGHNA, CDR2 YNFKEQ. V dropped 0 bases and J dropped 4 bases, with 13 bases sitting between them. CDR3 protein: CASSQDGSRPGNTIYF. The CDR3 coding sequence is TGTGCCAGCAGCCAAGACGGCAGCCGTCCGGGAAACACCATATATTTT.

J is TRBJ1-2 and V is TRBV18; tentatively, D is TRBD1 (6 bases). V lost 4 bases and J lost 0, with 9 bases in between. This CDR3 is built from 14 residues. Germline CDR1 KGHSH, CDR2 LQKENI. CDR3 nucleotides: TGTGCCAGCTCACGGGACACAGCTAACTATGGCTACACCTTC. The encoded protein is CASSRDTANYGYTF.

This clone was observed a handful of times. The V gene is TRBV7-9, the J gene TRBJ1-6, with 9 bases lining up with TRBD1. With V trimmed by 4 bases and J by 16 bases, 26 bases remained unmatched. Germline loops: CDR1 SEHNR, CDR2 FQNEAQ (reference sequence). CDR3 length: 19 amino acids. For the CDR3, the DNA is TGTGCCAGCAGCTCGGGGACAGGGACAACTGCTGAATTCAATAACGGGCTCCACTTT. It encodes CASSSGTGTTAEFNNGLHF.

The CDR3 nucleotides are TGCAGTTTTTTTAGGGAGACCCAGTACTTC. This codes for CSFFRETQYF. J is TRBJ2-5 and V is TRBV20-1; D not resolved. The V and J ends lost 8 bases and 5 bases respectively, with 9 bases between them. CDR3 length equals 10 residues. Germline CDR1 and CDR2: DFQATT and SNEGSKA (reference sequence).

This clone was counted between two and nine times. The chain joins TRBV21-1 to TRBJ2-7; the table's D gene call, TRBD1, was not cross checked with the DNA. TRBV21-1 is listed as a pseudogene. This CDR3 comprises 15 residues. The chain's CDR3 is CASSTWGLTSYEQYF. The CDR3 nucleotides read TGTGCCAGCAGCACATGGGGCTTAACATCCTACGAGCAGTACTTC.

The genes are TRBV5-1 and TRBJ1-1; no clear D. Trimming shortened V by 0 bases and J by 4 bases, and 7 bases separated the two germline ends. This CDR3 region has 13 residues. Looked up from germline, CDR1 is SGHRS and CDR2 is YFSETQ. CDR3 bases: TGCGCCAGCAGCTTGGGGGCAGTCACTGAAGCTTTCTTT. Translated: CASSLGAVTEAFF.

The chain uses TRBV11-1 and TRBJ2-7; weak D call: TRBD2 (7 bases). CDR3 length: 16 residues. Germline V gene lookup returns CDR1 SGHAT and CDR2 FQDESV (reference sequence). The V end was cut by 2 bases, the J end by 2 bases, with 16 bases between. The CDR3 DNA reads TGTGCCAGCAGCTTATACGCCGGCGGGGGCCCCTACGAGCAGTACTTC. This sequence encodes CASSLYAGGGPYEQYF.

The chain recombines TRBV19 with TRBJ2-2, with TRBD1 matching over 9 bases. This CDR3 comprises 14 residues. Trimming took 6 bases from V and 3 from J; bases not matched to a gene: 2. Germline CDR1 reads LNHDA; CDR2 reads SQIVND (reference sequence). The DNA of the CDR3 is TGTGCCAGTAGGGGACAGGGAGACACCGGGGAGCTGTTTTTT. Amino acid sequence: CASRGQGDTGELFF. Full variable domain (outside the CDR3, taken from reference TRBV19 and TRBJ2-2): DGGITQSPKYLFRKEGQNVTLSCEQNLNHDAMYWYRQDPGQGLRLIYYSQIVNDFQKGDIAEGYSVSREKKESFPLTVTSAQKNPTAFYLCASRGQGDTGELFFGEGSRLTVL.

The gene calls are TRBV5-4 and TRBJ2-7; no reliable D call. Trimming removed 2 bases at V and 5 bases at J, with 17 bases between. Germline CDR1 is SGHNT and CDR2 is YYREEE (reference sequence). This CDR3 contains 15 residues. CDR3 DNA: TGTGCCAGCAGCTTAGGTGCGAGAAGTTGGGACGAGCAGTACTTC. It encodes CASSLGARSWDEQYF.

The chain combines TRBV5-1 with TRBJ1-1; D remains ambiguous. V lost 6 bases and J lost 1, with 16 bases in between. CDR3 length: 15 residues. CDR1 SGHRS and CDR2 YFSETQ come from the germline V gene. CDR3 in DNA: TGCGCCAGCAAAATGGTGATTTCAGGGAACACTGAAGCTTTCTTT. Its translation: CASKMVISGNTEAFF.

The V and J genes are TRBV30 and TRBJ1-6, with D unresolved. The CDR3 sequence is 12 residues long. Trimming cost V 4 bases and J 7 bases, with 8 bases left between them. The germline gives CDR1 GTSNPN, CDR2 SVGIG (reference sequence). CDR3 bases: TGTGCCTGGACCCTCGGGAATTCACCCCTCCACTTT. It translates to CAWTLGNSPLHF.

The V and J genes are TRBV19 and TRBJ2-2; 13 bases align to TRBD2. After removal of 6 bases from V and 4 bases from J, the junction contained 2 bases not matched to a gene. CDR3 length equals 15 residues. Germline CDR1 reads LNHDA; CDR2 reads SQIVND (reference sequence). CDR3 protein: CASRRTSGSTGELFF. CDR3 bases: TGTGCCAGTAGGCGGACTAGCGGGAGCACCGGGGAGCTGTTTTTT. The entire variable domain, with the rest obtained from reference TRBV19 and TRBJ2-2, is as follows: DGGITQSPKYLFRKEGQNVTLSCEQNLNHDAMYWYRQDPGQGLRLIYYSQIVNDFQKGDIAEGYSVSREKKESFPLTVTSAQKNPTAFYLCASRRTSGSTGELFFGEGSRLTVL.

The chain has TRBV13 and TRBJ1-2; D call uncertain. V lost 5 bases and J 5 bases, leaving 24 bases between the germline ends. CDR1 and CDR2 (germline): PRHDT, FYEKMQ (reference sequence). The CDR3 length is 17 residues. For the CDR3, the DNA is TGTGCCAGCAGCCCACAACCAGCACCACGTTCCTTATATGGCTACACCTTC. It specifies CASSPQPAPRSLYGYTF. Complete variable domain (other parts from reference TRBV13 and TRBJ1-2): AAGVIQSPRHLIKEKRETATLKCYPIPRHDTVYWYQQGPGQDPQFLISFYEKMQSDKGSIPDRFSAQQFSDYHSELNMSSLELGDSALYFCASSPQPAPRSLYGYTFGSGTRLTVV.

The genes are TRBV4-2 and TRBJ1-2; 9 positions agree with TRBD1. V shed 6 bases, J shed 4 bases, and the junction held 3 bases outside the gene matches. CDR3 length: 13 residues. The germline V gene encodes CDR1 LGHNA and CDR2 YNFKEQ. In DNA, the CDR3 is TGTGCCAGCAGTCAGGACAGGGGCTATGGCTACACCTTC. It is translated as CASSQDRGYGYTF.

This clone was found a few times. CDR3 amino acids: CAISEPGGRDDEQYF. In DNA, the CDR3 is TGTGCCATCAGTGAGCCGGGGGGCAGGGACGACGAGCAGTACTTC. The chain has TRBV10-3 and TRBJ2-7; D may be TRBD2 (7 bases). Germline lookup yields CDR1 ENHRY and CDR2 SYGVKD. Trimming shortened V by 2 bases and J by 5 bases, and 16 bases separated the two germline ends. The CDR3 loop spans 15 amino acids.

This clone was detected a few times. For the CDR3, the DNA is TGTGCCAGCAGCTTAGTGGGCAGGGAAACAACTGAAGCTTTCTTT. It yields the protein CASSLVGRETTEAFF. The chain uses TRBV7-2 and TRBJ1-1; D possibly corresponds to TRBD1 (5 bases). CDR1 and CDR2 (germline): SGHTA, FQGNSA. The CDR3 loop spans 15 amino acids. The germline V and J ends were trimmed by 1 base and 5 bases, with 14 bases remaining between them.